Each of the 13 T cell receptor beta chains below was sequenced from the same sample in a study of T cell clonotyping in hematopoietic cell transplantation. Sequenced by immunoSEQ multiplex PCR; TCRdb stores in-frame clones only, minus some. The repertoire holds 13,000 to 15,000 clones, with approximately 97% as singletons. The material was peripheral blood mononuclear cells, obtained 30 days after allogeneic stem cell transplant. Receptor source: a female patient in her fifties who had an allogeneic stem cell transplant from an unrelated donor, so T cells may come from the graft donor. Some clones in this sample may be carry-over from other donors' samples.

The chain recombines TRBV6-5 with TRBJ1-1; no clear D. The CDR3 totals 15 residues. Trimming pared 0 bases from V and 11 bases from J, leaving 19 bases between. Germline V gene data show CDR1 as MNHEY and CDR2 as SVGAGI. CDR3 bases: TGTGCCAGCAGTTACTCGAGCCCCCAGCAGCAAGGGGCTTTCTTT. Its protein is CASSYSSPQQQGAFF.

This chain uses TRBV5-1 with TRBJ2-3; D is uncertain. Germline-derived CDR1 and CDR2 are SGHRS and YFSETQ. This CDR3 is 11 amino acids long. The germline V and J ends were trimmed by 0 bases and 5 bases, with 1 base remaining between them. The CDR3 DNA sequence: TGCGCCAGCAGCTTGGTAGATACGCAGTATTTT. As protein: CASSLVDTQYF.

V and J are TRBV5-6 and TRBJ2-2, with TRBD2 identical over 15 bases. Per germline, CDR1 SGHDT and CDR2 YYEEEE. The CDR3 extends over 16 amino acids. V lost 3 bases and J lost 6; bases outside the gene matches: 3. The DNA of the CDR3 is TGTGCCAGCAGCTATGGACTAGCGGGAGGGCCCGGGGAGCTGTTTTTT. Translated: CASSYGLAGGPGELFF.

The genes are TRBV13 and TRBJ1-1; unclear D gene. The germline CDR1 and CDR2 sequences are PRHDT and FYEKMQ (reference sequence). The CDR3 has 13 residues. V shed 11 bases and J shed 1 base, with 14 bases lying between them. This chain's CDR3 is CASTRQPNTEAFF. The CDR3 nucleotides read TGTGCCTCCACCAGGCAGCCGAACACTGAAGCTTTCTTT.

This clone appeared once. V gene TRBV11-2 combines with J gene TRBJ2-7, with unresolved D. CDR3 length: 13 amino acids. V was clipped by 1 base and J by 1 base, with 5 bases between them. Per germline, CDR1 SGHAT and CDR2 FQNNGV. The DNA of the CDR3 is TGTGCCAGCAGCTTAGGTGGATCCTACGAGCAGTACTTC. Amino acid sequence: CASSLGGSYEQYF.

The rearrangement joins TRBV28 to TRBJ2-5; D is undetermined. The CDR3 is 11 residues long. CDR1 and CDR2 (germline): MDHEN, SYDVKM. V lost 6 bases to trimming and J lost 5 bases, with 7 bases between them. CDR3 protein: CASSIRETQYF. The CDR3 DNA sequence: TGTGCCAGCAGCATAAGGGAGACCCAGTACTTC. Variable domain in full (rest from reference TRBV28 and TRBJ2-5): DVKVTQSSRYLVKRTGEKVFLECVQDMDHENMFWYRQDPGLGLRLIYFSYDVKMKEKGDIPEGYSVSREKKERFSLILESASTNQTSMYLCASSIRETQYFGPGTRLLVL.

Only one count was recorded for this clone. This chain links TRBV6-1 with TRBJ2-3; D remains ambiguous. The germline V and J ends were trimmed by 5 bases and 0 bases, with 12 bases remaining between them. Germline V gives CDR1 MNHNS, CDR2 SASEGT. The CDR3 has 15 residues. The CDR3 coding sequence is TGTGCCAGCAGTTTTAGGGTTGAAAGCACAGATACGCAGTATTTT. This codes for CASSFRVESTDTQYF.

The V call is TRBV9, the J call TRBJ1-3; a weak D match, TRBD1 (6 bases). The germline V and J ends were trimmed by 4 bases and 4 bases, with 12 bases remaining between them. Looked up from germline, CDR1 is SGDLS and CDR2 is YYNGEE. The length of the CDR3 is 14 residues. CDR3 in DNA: TGTGCCAGCAGCCTTACAGGGCGGGGAAACACCATATATTTT. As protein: CASSLTGRGNTIYF.

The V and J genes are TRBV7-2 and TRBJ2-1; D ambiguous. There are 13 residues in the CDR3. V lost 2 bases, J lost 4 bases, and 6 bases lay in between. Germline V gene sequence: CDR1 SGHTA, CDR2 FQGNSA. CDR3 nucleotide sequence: TGTGCCAGCAGCTTAACCGAGTACAATGAGCAGTTCTTC. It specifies CASSLTEYNEQFF.

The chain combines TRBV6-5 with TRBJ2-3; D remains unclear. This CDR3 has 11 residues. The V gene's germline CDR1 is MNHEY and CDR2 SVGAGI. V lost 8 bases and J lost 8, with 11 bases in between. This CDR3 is CASGSVPTQYF. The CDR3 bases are TGTGCCAGCGGCTCAGTACCTACGCAGTATTTT.

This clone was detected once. The CDR3: CSVEIGGVGTDTQYF. In DNA form, the CDR3 reads TGCAGCGTTGAAATCGGAGGAGTGGGAACAGATACGCAGTATTTT. The J gene is TRBJ2-3, the V gene TRBV29-1; a possible D gene is TRBD2 (5 bases). This CDR3 spans 15 amino acids. From germline, CDR1 is SQVTM and CDR2 ANQGSEA. V lost 2 bases and J lost 3, with 15 bases in between.

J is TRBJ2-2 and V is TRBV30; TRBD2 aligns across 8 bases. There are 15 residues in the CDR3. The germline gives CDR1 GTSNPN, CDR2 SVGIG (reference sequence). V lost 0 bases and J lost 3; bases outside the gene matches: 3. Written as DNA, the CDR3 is TGTGCCTGGAGTGTACTCGGGGGGGACACCGGGGAGCTGTTTTTT. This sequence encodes CAWSVLGGDTGELFF.

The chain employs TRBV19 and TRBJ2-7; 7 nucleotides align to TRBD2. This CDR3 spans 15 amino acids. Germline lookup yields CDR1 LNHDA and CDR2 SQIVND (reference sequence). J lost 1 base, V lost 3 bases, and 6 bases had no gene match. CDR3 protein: CASSMIASGSYEQYF. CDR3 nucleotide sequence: TGTGCCAGTAGTATGATCGCTAGCGGATCCTACGAGCAGTACTTC. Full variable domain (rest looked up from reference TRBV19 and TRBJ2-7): DGGITQSPKYLFRKEGQNVTLSCEQNLNHDAMYWYRQDPGQGLRLIYYSQIVNDFQKGDIAEGYSVSREKKESFPLTVTSAQKNPTAFYLCASSMIASGSYEQYFGPGTRLTVT.